The 18 T cell receptor beta chains below were found in one sample sequenced in a study of blood T cell repertoires in COVID-19. Produced via immunoSEQ multiplex PCR; TCRdb's table is partial and in-frame only. This sample has about 300,000 clones, with 88% found just once. Sequencing input: peripheral blood. The receptors shown here come from a woman aged 30 to 39 who had recovered from COVID-19.

This chain links TRBV30 with TRBJ2-1; 10 bases are a match to TRBD1. From germline, CDR1 is GTSNPN and CDR2 SVGIG (reference sequence). V shed 1 base, J shed 3 bases, and the junction held 3 bases outside the gene matches. The CDR3 consists of 15 residues. The CDR3 reads CAWSAGQGVYNEQFF. DNA of the CDR3: TGTGCCTGGAGTGCTGGACAGGGGGTCTACAATGAGCAGTTCTTC.

This clone showed up just once. The chain employs TRBV15 and TRBJ2-7; 7 bases align to TRBD2. V trimming: 1 base; J trimming: 0 bases; junction bases outside the gene matches: 3. Germline-derived CDR1 and CDR2 are LNHNV and YYDKDF (reference sequence). There are 15 residues in the CDR3. The CDR3 DNA reads TGTGCCACCAGCAGAGGAGGGACTATCTCCTACGAGCAGTACTTC. As protein: CATSRGGTISYEQYF.

This clone was seen a few times. The CDR3 region is CASSRQNSPLHF. CDR3 nucleotides: TGTGCCAGCAGTCGACAGAATTCACCCCTCCACTTT. V usage is TRBV2 and J usage is TRBJ1-6, with D perhaps matching TRBD1 (5 bases). The CDR3 runs 12 residues. The germline CDR1 and CDR2 sequences are SNHLY and FYNNEI. Trimming took 5 bases from V and 7 from J, leaving 6 bases between them. The full variable domain, rest sourced from reference TRBV2 and TRBJ1-6, is EPEVTQTPSHQVTQMGQEVILRCVPISNHLYFYWYRQILGQKVEFLVSFYNNEISEKSEIFDDQFSVERPDGSNFTLKIRSTKLEDSAMYFCASSRQNSPLHFGNGTRLTVT.

This chain uses TRBV13 with TRBJ2-2; 10 bases are a match to TRBD1. This CDR3 comprises 15 residues. Germline CDR1 is PRHDT and CDR2 is FYEKMQ (reference sequence). Losses at the gene ends were 3 bases for V and 3 bases for J; bases not matched to a gene: 1. The CDR3 nucleotides read TGTGCCAGCAGCTTCGGGACAGGGGACACCGGGGAGCTGTTTTTT. Translating gives CASSFGTGDTGELFF.

The chain links TRBV6-5 to TRBJ1-4; D is perhaps TRBD1 (6 bases). Trimming removed 11 bases at V and 5 bases at J, with 18 bases between. The CDR3 has 14 amino acids. Germline loops: CDR1 MNHEY, CDR2 SVGAGI. The chain's CDR3 is CALAEDRLNEKLFF. The CDR3 DNA is TGTGCCCTGGCGGAAGACAGGCTGAATGAAAAACTGTTTTTT.

This sequence joins TRBV5-4 and TRBJ2-7; 7 nucleotides line up with TRBD1. Per the germline V gene, CDR1 is SGHNT and CDR2 is YYREEE (reference sequence). The junction had 6 bases not matched to a gene; V was cut back by 4 bases and J by 2 bases. This CDR3 spans 14 amino acids. This chain's CDR3 is CASSPTGIPYEQYF. As DNA, the CDR3 is TGTGCCAGCAGCCCGACAGGGATTCCCTACGAGCAGTACTTC.

This clone was recorded only once. The V and J genes are TRBV29-1 and TRBJ2-3, with TRBD1 as a possible D gene (6 bases). Trimming pared 5 bases from V and 7 bases from J, leaving 16 bases between. CDR1 is SQVTM, CDR2 ANQGSEA, per germline. The CDR3 has 13 residues. Here the CDR3 DNA reads TGCAGCGTTCGGGACATACCGACAAATACGCAGTATTTT. Amino acids: CSVRDIPTNTQYF.

This clone has a single count. The rearrangement links TRBV21-1 to TRBJ1-6; the D call in the table, TRBD1, was not verified against the DNA. TRBV21-1 is assigned pseudogene status. This CDR3 has 17 amino acids. CDR3 sequence reads: CASSRGPHQSMNSPLHF. The CDR3 DNA reads as TGTGCCAGCAGCAGGGGGCCCCATCAATCCATGAATTCACCCCTCCACTTT.

The chain recombines TRBV5-1 with TRBJ1-2, with D hard to call. The CDR3 has 14 residues. V was trimmed by 1 base and J by 3 bases, leaving 10 bases between them. Germline CDR1 SGHRS, CDR2 YFSETQ. CDR3 loop: CASSLSRGDYGYTF. The CDR3 DNA is TGCGCCAGCAGCTTGAGCCGCGGGGACTATGGCTACACCTTC.

V and J are TRBV10-3 and TRBJ2-5, with 12 bases that match TRBD2. With 7 bases clipped from V and 1 base from J, the junction kept 4 bases outside the gene matches. From germline, CDR1 is ENHRY and CDR2 SYGVKD. The CDR3 length is 15 residues. The CDR3 sequence is CAITRTSGAQETQYF. CDR3 bases: TGTGCCATCACTCGGACTAGCGGGGCCCAAGAGACCCAGTACTTC.

The chain combines TRBV12-3 or TRBV12-4 with TRBJ2-5; perhaps TRBD2 as D (5 bases). The CDR3 extends over 13 amino acids. The V gene lost 5 bases and the J gene lost 7 bases, with 14 bases spanning the gap. The CDR3 loop reads CASSPGRVGTQYF. The CDR3 DNA reads as TGTGCCAGCAGTCCGGGGAGAGTAGGGACCCAGTACTTC.

This clone was counted between two and nine times. The chain joins TRBV27 to TRBJ2-2; the D gene is possibly TRBD1 (5 bases). The CDR3 covers 17 residues. Germline CDR1 MNHEY, CDR2 SMNVEV (reference sequence). Trimming removed 4 bases from V and 5 bases from J, with 20 bases in between. The CDR3 DNA is TGTGCCAGCAGTTCGACTCAGGGTTGGGTAGATACCGGGGAGCTGTTTTTT. It is translated as CASSSTQGWVDTGELFF.

J is TRBJ1-2 and V is TRBV19; maybe TRBD1 (6 bases). V lost 6 bases and J 2 bases, leaving 16 bases between the germline ends. The germline V gene encodes CDR1 LNHDA and CDR2 SQIVND (reference sequence). This CDR3 has 15 amino acids. The CDR3 spells CASREQGHQNYGYTF. CDR3 in DNA: TGTGCCAGTAGAGAACAGGGACACCAAAACTATGGCTACACCTTC.

As for this clone: Other DNA variants within this sample encode the same CDR3. The chain recombines TRBV2 with TRBJ2-1; 7 positions match TRBD1. Germline CDR1 and CDR2: SNHLY and FYNNEI. This CDR3 has 12 residues. Trimming cost V 6 bases and J 7 bases; bases outside gene matches: 3. The CDR3 loop reads CASRLQGNEQFF. DNA for the CDR3: TGTGCCAGCAGGCTACAGGGGAATGAGCAGTTCTTC.

The J gene is TRBJ1-3, the V gene TRBV7-8, with D uncertain. The CDR3 covers 14 residues. Trimming cost V 3 bases and J 4 bases, with 10 bases left between them. Germline V lookup: CDR1 SGHVS, CDR2 FQNEAQ. The CDR3 here is CASSLGVLGNTIYF. The CDR3 region has the DNA TGTGCCAGCAGCTTGGGCGTCCTAGGAAACACCATATATTTT.

This chain uses TRBV5-4 with TRBJ1-5; 10 bases align to TRBD1. Trimming removed 2 bases from V and 12 bases from J; junction bases left unmatched: 5. Per the germline V gene, CDR1 is SGHNT and CDR2 is YYREEE (reference sequence). The CDR3 sequence is 13 residues long. The CDR3 coding sequence is TGTGCCAGCAGCTTCGGGACAGGGGCTTACCAGCATTTT. Translated: CASSFGTGAYQHF.

This sequence joins TRBV3-1 (or the pseudogene TRBV3-2) and TRBJ2-5, with 10 bases fitting TRBD2. There are 17 residues in the CDR3. Per the germline V gene, CDR1 is LGHDT and CDR2 is YNNKEL (reference sequence). The trim removed 4 bases at V and 1 base at J, leaving 9 bases unmatched. The CDR3 reads CASSRLGSGGAQETQYF. In DNA form, the CDR3 reads TGTGCCAGCAGCCGCCTCGGCAGCGGGGGGGCCCAAGAGACCCAGTACTTC.

V and J are TRBV7-2 and TRBJ2-7, with 9 bases matching TRBD1. Looked up from germline, CDR1 is SGHTA and CDR2 is FQGNSA. Unmatched junction bases numbered 10, after V lost 4 bases and J lost 6 bases. This CDR3 is 15 amino acids long. The CDR3 here is CASSSGQGSVSEQYF. CDR3 in DNA: TGTGCCAGCAGCTCCGGACAGGGGAGCGTTTCCGAGCAGTACTTC.